The 12 T cell receptor beta chains presented below share a single source sample, sequenced in a study of T cell repertoires in cytomegalovirus infection. TCRdb redid the calling of the reads with MiXCR, one entry per CDR3 protein. The sample records 450,000 to 550,000 distinct CDR3 sequences, approximately 15% being singletons. The material sequenced was CD8+ T cells from PBMCs. The receptor set was obtained from a human donor in good health (CMV status not recorded). Some clones in this sample may be carry-over from other donors' samples.

This chain joins TRBV20-1 and TRBJ1-6; D unresolved. The CDR3 length is 14 residues. Trimming removed 0 bases from V and 7 bases from J, with 10 bases in between. Germline V lookup: CDR1 DFQATT, CDR2 SNEGSKA (reference sequence). The CDR3 DNA follows: TGCAGTGCTAGAGACGACGTGGGGAATTCACCCCTCCACTTT. This codes for CSARDDVGNSPLHF.

Ten or more counts support this clonotype. This chain links TRBV7-2 with TRBJ2-7; D perhaps matches TRBD2 (5 bases). CDR1 is SGHTA, CDR2 FQGNSA, per germline. V lost 3 bases, J lost 0 bases, and 15 bases lay in between. CDR3 size: 16 residues. Written as DNA, the CDR3 is TGTGCCAGCAGCTTGAGGATACGGGATGGCTCCTACGAGCAGTACTTC. Translating gives CASSLRIRDGSYEQYF.

The J gene is TRBJ2-7, the V gene TRBV20-1; D may be TRBD2 (5 bases). V dropped 3 bases and J dropped 5 bases, with 23 bases sitting between them. This CDR3 is 16 amino acids long. CDR1 is DFQATT, CDR2 SNEGSKA, per germline (reference sequence). The chain's CDR3 is CSASPRGALRLDEQYF. Written as DNA, the CDR3 is TGCAGTGCTAGCCCTCGGGGAGCGCTCCGCCTAGACGAGCAGTACTTC.

This clonotype came up many times. V usage is TRBV6-5 and J usage is TRBJ2-4; TRBD2 agrees at 7 bases. The CDR3 loop spans 15 amino acids. With 2 bases clipped from V and 3 bases from J, the junction kept 4 bases outside the gene matches. Germline V gene data show CDR1 as MNHEY and CDR2 as SVGAGI. The CDR3 sequence: CASSYGGSDKNIQYF. As DNA, the CDR3 is TGTGCCAGCAGTTACGGCGGGAGTGACAAAAACATTCAGTACTTC.

This clonotype was seen repeatedly, ten times or more. This chain connects TRBV28 to TRBJ1-1, with D hard to call. Germline loops: CDR1 MDHEN, CDR2 SYDVKM. The CDR3 contains 15 residues. Trimming took 6 bases from V and 0 from J, leaving 14 bases between them. CDR3 nucleotides: TGTGCCAGCAGCTCCGTCGCGACACTGAACACTGAAGCTTTCTTT. As protein: CASSSVATLNTEAFF.

This clonotype was detected many times. J is TRBJ2-1 and V is TRBV15; no definite D call. V lost 3 bases and J 6 bases, leaving 9 bases between the germline ends. CDR3 length equals 13 residues. The V gene's germline CDR1 is LNHNV and CDR2 YYDKDF (reference sequence). The CDR3 DNA sequence: TGTGCCACCAGCAGTTTGGGGTTCAATGAGCAGTTCTTC. This codes for CATSSLGFNEQFF.

This clonotype has a handful of counts. The genes are TRBV19 and TRBJ1-1; 9 nucleotides match TRBD1. The CDR3 totals 15 residues. J gave up 3 bases and V 7 bases, and 9 bases lay outside the gene matches. Germline V lookup: CDR1 LNHDA, CDR2 SQIVND (reference sequence). The CDR3 sequence is CASKEQGAFDTEAFF. CDR3 nucleotides: TGTGCCAGTAAAGAACAGGGGGCTTTTGACACTGAAGCTTTCTTT.

This clonotype came up many times. This chain uses TRBV27 with TRBJ2-5, with TRBD1 matching over 8 bases. With V trimmed by 6 bases and J by 5 bases, 8 bases remained unmatched. Germline V gene lookup returns CDR1 MNHEY and CDR2 SMNVEV (reference sequence). The CDR3 sequence is 14 residues long. The DNA for the CDR3 is TGTGCCAGCAGCCCAGGACAGGGAATGGAGACCCAGTACTTC. Translating gives CASSPGQGMETQYF.

This rearrangement joins TRBV5-1 to TRBJ2-1; TRBD2 might be the D (6 bases). Germline values: CDR1 SGHRS, CDR2 YFSETQ. The CDR3 has 16 amino acids. V was shortened by 4 bases and J by 8 bases, with 22 bases between the two germline ends. The CDR3 sequence: CASSPGSGSKWYEQFF. The CDR3 coding sequence is TGCGCCAGCAGCCCGGGTAGCGGATCGAAATGGTATGAGCAGTTCTTC.

V usage is TRBV24-1 and J usage is TRBJ2-1; TRBD1 matches at 8 bases. Trimming at V came to 1 base and at J to 12 bases, leaving 10 bases not matched to a gene. Germline V lookup: CDR1 KGHDR, CDR2 SFDVKD. This CDR3 is 15 amino acids long. CDR3 DNA sequence: TGTGCCACCAGTGATTTTGGGACAGGTGAAGATGGGCAGTTCTTC. This sequence encodes CATSDFGTGEDGQFF.

The rearrangement links TRBV4-1 to TRBJ1-2; D unresolved. V was shortened by 0 bases and J by 3 bases, with 8 bases between the two germline ends. CDR1 MGHRA and CDR2 YSYEKL come from the germline V gene. The CDR3 runs 14 residues. The chain's CDR3 is CASSQDQIYYGYTF. Written as DNA, the CDR3 is TGCGCCAGCAGCCAAGATCAGATTTACTATGGCTACACCTTC.

There are a few counts of this clonotype. The chain joins TRBV19 to TRBJ1-1; no clear D. The germline gives CDR1 LNHDA, CDR2 SQIVND (reference sequence). This CDR3 has 16 amino acids. V lost 3 bases to trimming and J lost 1 base, with 15 bases between them. CDR3 in DNA: TGTGCCAGTAGTATTGAGCTTGGACTTACGAACACTGAAGCTTTCTTT. Protein product: CASSIELGLTNTEAFF.